This T cell receptor beta chain was profiled in a study of T-cell memory formation after mild COVID-19. The CDR3 loop spans 14 amino acids. Trimming cost V 10 bases and J 0 bases, with 16 bases left between them. One entry per CDR3 protein results from TCRdb running MiXCR on the 5' RACE reads. The profile shows 360,000 or so distinct CDR3 sequences, 25% to 30% of them singletons. This clonotype was observed a few times. The sequenced sample consisted of PBMCs or a T cell subset sorted from them (not recorded which). The TCR was taken from an adult woman who had mild COVID-19 (a few samples of this study predate the infection). Cell type and time point are not known. This chain connects TRBV12-3 or TRBV12-4 to TRBJ2-7; D is ambiguous. The CDR3 loop reads CATRHRASSYEQYF. CDR3 in DNA: TGTGCCACCCGTCATCGTGCGAGCTCCTACGAGCAGTACTTC.